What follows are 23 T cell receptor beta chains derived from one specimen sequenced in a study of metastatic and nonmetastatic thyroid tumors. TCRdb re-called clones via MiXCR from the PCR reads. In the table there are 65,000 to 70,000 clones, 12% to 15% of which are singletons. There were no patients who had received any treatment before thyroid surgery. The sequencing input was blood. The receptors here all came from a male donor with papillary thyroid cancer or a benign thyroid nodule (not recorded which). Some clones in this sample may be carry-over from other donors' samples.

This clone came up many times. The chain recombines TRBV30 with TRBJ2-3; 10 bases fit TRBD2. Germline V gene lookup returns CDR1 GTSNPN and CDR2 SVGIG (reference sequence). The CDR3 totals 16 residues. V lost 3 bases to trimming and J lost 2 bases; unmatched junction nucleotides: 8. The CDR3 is CAWRAPLAGNTDTQYF. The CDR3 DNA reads TGTGCCTGGAGAGCTCCACTAGCGGGGAACACAGATACGCAGTATTTT.

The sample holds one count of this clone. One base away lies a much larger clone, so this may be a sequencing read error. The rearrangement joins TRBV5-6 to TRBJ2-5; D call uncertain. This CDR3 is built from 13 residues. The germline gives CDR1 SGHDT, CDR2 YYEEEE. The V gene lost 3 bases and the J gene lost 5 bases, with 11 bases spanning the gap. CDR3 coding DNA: TGTGCCAGCAGCTATGGCTTATGGGAGACCCAGTACTTC. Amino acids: CASSYGLWETQYF.

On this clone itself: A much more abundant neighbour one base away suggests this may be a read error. CDR3 bases: TGTGCCAGTAGTATAGTCTCTCAGCCCCAGCATTTT. Its protein product is CASSIVSQPQHF. J is TRBJ1-5 and V is TRBV19, with D hard to call. Trimming stripped 1 base from V and 6 bases from J, with 4 bases between. The CDR3 runs to 12 residues. The germline CDR1 and CDR2 sequences are LNHDA and SQIVND (reference sequence).

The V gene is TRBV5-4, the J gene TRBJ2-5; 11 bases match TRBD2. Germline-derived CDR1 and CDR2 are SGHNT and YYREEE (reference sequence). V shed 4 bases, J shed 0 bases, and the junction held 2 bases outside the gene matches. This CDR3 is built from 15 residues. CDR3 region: CASSPGLADQETQYF. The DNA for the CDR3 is TGTGCCAGCAGCCCGGGACTAGCGGACCAAGAGACCCAGTACTTC. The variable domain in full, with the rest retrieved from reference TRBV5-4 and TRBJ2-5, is ETGVTQSPTHLIKTRGQQVTLRCSSQSGHNTVSWYQQALGQGPQFIFQYYREEENGRGNFPPRFSGLQFPNYSSELNVNALELDDSALYLCASSPGLADQETQYFGPGTRLLVL.

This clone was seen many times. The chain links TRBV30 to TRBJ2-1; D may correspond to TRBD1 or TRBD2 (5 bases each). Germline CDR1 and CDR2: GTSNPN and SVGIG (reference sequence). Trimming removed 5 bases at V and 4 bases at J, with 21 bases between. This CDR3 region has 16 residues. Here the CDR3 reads CAWAQGGRGEYNEQFF. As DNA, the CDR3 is TGTGCCTGGGCCCAGGGCGGCCGGGGTGAGTACAATGAGCAGTTCTTC.

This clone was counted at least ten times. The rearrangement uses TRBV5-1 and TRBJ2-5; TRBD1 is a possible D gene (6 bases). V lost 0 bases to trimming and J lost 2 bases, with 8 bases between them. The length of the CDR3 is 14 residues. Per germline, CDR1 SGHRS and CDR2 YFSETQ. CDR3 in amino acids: CASSLGTEQETQYF. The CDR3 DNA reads TGCGCCAGCAGCTTGGGGACAGAGCAAGAGACCCAGTACTTC.

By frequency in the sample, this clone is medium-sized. The CDR3 spells CASSFRTGNYGYTF. CDR3 nucleotide sequence: TGTGCCAGCAGTTTCCGGACAGGAAACTATGGCTACACCTTC. The V gene is TRBV6-1, the J gene TRBJ1-2; 7 bases match TRBD1. The germline V gene encodes CDR1 MNHNS and CDR2 SASEGT. The CDR3 runs to 14 residues. J lost 2 bases, V lost 5 bases, and 5 bases had no gene match.

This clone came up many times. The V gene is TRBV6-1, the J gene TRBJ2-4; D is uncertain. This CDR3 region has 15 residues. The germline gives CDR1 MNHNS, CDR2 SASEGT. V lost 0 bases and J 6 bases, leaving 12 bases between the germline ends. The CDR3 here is CASSEALSDLNIQYF. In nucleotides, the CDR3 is TGTGCCAGCAGTGAAGCGCTCTCGGATCTAAACATTCAGTACTTC.

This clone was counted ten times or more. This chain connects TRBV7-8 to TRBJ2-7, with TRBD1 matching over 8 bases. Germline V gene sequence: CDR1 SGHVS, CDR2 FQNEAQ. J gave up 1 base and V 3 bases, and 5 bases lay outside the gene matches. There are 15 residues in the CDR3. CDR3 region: CASSFQGAQSYEQYF. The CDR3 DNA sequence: TGTGCCAGCAGCTTTCAGGGGGCTCAATCCTACGAGCAGTACTTC. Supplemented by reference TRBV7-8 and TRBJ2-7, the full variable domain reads GAGVSQSPRYKVAKRGQDVALRCDPISGHVSLFWYQQALGQGPEFLTYFQNEAQLDKSGLPSDRFFAERPEGSVSTLKIQRTQQEDSAVYLCASSFQGAQSYEQYFGPGTRLTVT.

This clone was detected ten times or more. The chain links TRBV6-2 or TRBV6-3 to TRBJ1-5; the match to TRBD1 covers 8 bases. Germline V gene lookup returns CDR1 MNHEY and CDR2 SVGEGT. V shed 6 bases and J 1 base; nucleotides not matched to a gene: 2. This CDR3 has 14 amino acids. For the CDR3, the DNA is TGTGCCAGCAGAGACAGGGGAAGCAATCAGCCCCAGCATTTT. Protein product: CASRDRGSNQPQHF.

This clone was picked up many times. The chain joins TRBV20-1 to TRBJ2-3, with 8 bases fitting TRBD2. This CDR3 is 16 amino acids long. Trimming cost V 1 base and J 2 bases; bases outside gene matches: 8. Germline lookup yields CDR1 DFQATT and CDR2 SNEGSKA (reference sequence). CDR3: CSARGAGGRPTDTQYF. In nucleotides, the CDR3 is TGCAGTGCTAGAGGTGCGGGCGGGAGGCCCACAGATACGCAGTATTTT.

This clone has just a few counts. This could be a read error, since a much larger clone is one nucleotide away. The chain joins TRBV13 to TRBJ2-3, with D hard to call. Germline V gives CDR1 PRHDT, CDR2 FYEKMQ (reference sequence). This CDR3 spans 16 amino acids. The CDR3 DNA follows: TGTGCCAGCAGCTCCCGTGGATCCCTCAGCACATATACGCAGTATTTT. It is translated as CASSSRGSLSTYTQYF.

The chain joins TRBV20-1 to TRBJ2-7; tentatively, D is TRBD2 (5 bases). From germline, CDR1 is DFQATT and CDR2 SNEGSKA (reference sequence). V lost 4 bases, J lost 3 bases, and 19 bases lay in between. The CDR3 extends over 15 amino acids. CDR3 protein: CSATSPSGKGYEQYF. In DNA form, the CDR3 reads TGCAGTGCTACCTCACCGTCGGGGAAGGGCTACGAGCAGTACTTC.

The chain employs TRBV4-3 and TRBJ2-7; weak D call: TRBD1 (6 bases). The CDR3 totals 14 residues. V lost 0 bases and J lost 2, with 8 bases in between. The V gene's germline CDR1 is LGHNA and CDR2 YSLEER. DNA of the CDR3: TGCGCCAGCAGCCAAGACAGGGGACCCTACGAGCAGTACTTC. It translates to CASSQDRGPYEQYF.

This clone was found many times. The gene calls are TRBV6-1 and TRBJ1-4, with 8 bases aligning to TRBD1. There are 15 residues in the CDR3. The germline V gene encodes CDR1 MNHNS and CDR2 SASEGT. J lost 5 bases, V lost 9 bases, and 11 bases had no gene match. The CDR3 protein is CASFTGQVINEKLFF. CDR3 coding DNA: TGTGCCAGTTTTACGGGACAGGTCATCAATGAAAAACTGTTTTTT.

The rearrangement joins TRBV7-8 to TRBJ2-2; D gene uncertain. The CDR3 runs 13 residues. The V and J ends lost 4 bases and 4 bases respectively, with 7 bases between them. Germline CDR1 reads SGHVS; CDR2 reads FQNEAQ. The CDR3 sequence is CASSSGRTGELFF. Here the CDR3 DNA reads TGTGCCAGCAGCTCCGGACGCACCGGGGAGCTGTTTTTT.

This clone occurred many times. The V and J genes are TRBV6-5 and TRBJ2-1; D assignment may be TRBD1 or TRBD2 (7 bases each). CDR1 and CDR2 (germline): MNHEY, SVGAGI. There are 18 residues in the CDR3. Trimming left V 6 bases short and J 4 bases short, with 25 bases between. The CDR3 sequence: CASSLTRDGRGGYNEQFF. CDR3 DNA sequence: TGTGCCAGCAGCCTCACTCGGGACGGCAGGGGGGGATACAATGAGCAGTTCTTC.

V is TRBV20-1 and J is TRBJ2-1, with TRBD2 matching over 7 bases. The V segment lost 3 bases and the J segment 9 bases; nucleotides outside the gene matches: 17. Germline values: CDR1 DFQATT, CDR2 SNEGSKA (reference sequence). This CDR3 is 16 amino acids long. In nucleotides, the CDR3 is TGCAGTGCTAGGCCTCGGGGGGACTACCTTTTGGTTGAGCAGTTCTTC. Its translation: CSARPRGDYLLVEQFF.

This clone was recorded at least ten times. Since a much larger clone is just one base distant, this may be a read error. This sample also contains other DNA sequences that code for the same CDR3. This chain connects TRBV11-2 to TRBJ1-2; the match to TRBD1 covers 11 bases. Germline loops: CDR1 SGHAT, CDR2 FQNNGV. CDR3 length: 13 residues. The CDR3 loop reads CASSPGQGAGYTF. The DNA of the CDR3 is TGCGCCAGCAGCCCCGGACAGGGGGCCGGCTACACCTTC. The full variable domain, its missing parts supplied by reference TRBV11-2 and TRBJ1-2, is EAGVAQSPRYKIIEKRQSVAFWCNPISGHATLYWYQQILGQGPKLLIQFQNNGVVDDSQLPKDRFSAERLKGVDSTLKIQPAKLEDSAVYLCASSPGQGAGYTFGSGTRLTVV.

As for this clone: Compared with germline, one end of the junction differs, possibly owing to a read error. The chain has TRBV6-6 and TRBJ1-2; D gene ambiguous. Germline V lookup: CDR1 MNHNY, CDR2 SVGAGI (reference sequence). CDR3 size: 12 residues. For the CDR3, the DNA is TGTCCCAGCAGTTACATAGGCGGAGGCTACACCTTC. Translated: CPSSYIGGGYTF.

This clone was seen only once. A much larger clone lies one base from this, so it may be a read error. The CDR3 DNA is TGTGCCAGCAGCTTCGAGTACAGGGTAGAGACCCAGTACTTC. It translates to CASSFEYRVETQYF. The chain has TRBV5-6 and TRBJ2-5, with D possibly being TRBD1 (6 bases). V lost 2 bases and J lost 4, with 12 bases in between. Germline V CDR1 and CDR2: SGHDT, YYEEEE. This CDR3 region has 14 residues.

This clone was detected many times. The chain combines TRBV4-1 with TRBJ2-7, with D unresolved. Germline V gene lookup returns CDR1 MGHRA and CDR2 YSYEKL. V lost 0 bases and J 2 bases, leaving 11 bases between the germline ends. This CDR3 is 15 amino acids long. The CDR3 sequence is CASSQEETYPYEQYV. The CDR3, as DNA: TGCGCCAGCAGCCAAGAAGAAACTTATCCCTACGAGCAGTACGTC.

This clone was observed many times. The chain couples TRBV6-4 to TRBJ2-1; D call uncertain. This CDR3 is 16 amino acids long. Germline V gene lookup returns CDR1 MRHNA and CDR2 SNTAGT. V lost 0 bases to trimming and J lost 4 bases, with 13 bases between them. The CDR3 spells CASSDSANTGYNEQFF. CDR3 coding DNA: TGTGCCAGCAGTGACTCGGCGAATACCGGATACAATGAGCAGTTCTTC.